This TCR beta chain was captured in a study of blood T cell repertoires in COVID-19. The table came from immunoSEQ multiplex PCR; TCRdb's copy has only in-frame clones and leaves some out. In the table there are 350,000 to 500,000 clones, about 88% of which are singletons. The CDR3 covers 15 residues. CDR1 is MNHNY, CDR2 SVGAGI, per germline (reference sequence). The ends lost 6 bases at V and 2 bases at J; junction bases unmatched: 7. Sequences were obtained from PBMCs or T cells enriched from blood (not recorded which). The TCR comes from a woman under 30 who had been exposed to COVID-19. The chain carries TRBV6-6 and TRBJ1-2, with 9 bases matching TRBD1. In nucleotides, the CDR3 is TGTGCCAGCAGACGGACAGGGGTGGGAAACTATGGCTACACCTTC. It encodes CASRRTGVGNYGYTF.